This T cell receptor beta chain was documented in a study of blood T cell repertoires in COVID-19. On the study more broadly: The origin of the acute and convalescent COVID-19 samples was the United States, Italy and Spain.

The assay was immunoSEQ multiplex PCR, and TCRdb's table has in-frame clones only and misses some. The sample has 180,000 or so clones, approximately 90% seen once; the top ten hold around 3.5%. Germline V lookup: CDR1 MNHEY, CDR2 SMNVEV (reference sequence). CDR3 length: 13 residues. With 7 bases clipped from V and 6 bases from J, the junction kept 8 bases outside the gene matches. The sequence came from a man aged 18-30 years with active or convalescent COVID-19. The chain combines TRBV27 with TRBJ1-1; 7 bases fit TRBD1. The specimen sequenced was peripheral blood. The CDR3 DNA sequence: TGTGCCAGCACAGGGGGGAACCGGCCTGAAGCTTTCTTT. Protein product: CASTGGNRPEAFF.